A selection of T cell receptor beta chains follows, all from one sample in a study of OX40 agonist ivuxolimab in advanced cancers. TCRdb's table, derived via immunoSEQ multiplex PCR, lists solely in-frame clones and lacks some. The sample consists of over 75,000 clones, less than 95% of them appearing once. The material sequenced was CD4+ or CD8+ T cells sorted from blood, taken in a trial of the OX40 agonist ivuxolimab. These TCRs come from an adult with an advanced solid tumor such as melanoma, head and neck, liver or kidney cancer. The CDR3 runs from the conserved cysteine through the conserved F or W.

V gene: TRBV27; CDR3 protein: CASSFKGLPGAGNTGELFF
V gene: TRBV12-5; CDR3 protein: CASGLRTGTPTYEQYF
V gene: TRBV6-1; CDR3 protein: CASSSLEPYEQYF
V gene: TRBV2; CDR3 protein: CASSNRPPPDTQYF
V gene: TRBV11-3; CDR3 protein: CASSLVRVDSWDHGYTF
V gene: TRBV7-2; CDR3 protein: CASTWTSGAYEQYF
V gene: TRBV5-4; CDR3 protein: CASSPGLAGGTGELFF
V gene: TRBV7-7; CDR3 protein: CASSPTGESTDTQYF
V gene: TRBV21-1; CDR3 protein: CASSKGPRARLAGADTQYF
V gene: TRBV27; CDR3 protein: CASSRREINEQFF
V gene: TRBV6-1; CDR3 protein: CASGRDRQNYGYTF
V gene: TRBV7-2; CDR3 protein: CASSPRQGARSTEAFF
V gene: TRBV6-6; CDR3 protein: CASSYSDRAQHF
V gene: TRBV11-2; CDR3 protein: CASSLDVASWNEKLFF
V gene: TRBV12-5; CDR3 protein: CASGLGPLAGVSSYNEQFF
V gene: TRBV7-9; CDR3 protein: CASSLALGRGEKLFF
V gene: TRBV6-5; CDR3 protein: CASSLVPRNEQFF
V gene: TRBV19; CDR3 protein: CASSSRTDNEQFF
V gene: TRBV29-1; CDR3 protein: CSVEYPSRSYNEQFF
V gene: TRBV19; CDR3 protein: CASKRQGSSEKLFF